The 26 T cell receptor beta chains below come from one sample, sequenced in a study of blood T cell repertoires in COVID-19. Repertoires were generated with immunoSEQ multiplex PCR, while TCRdb's copy carries only in-frame clones and drops some. Of over 110,000 clones listed, around 72% are singletons. The material sequenced was peripheral blood. The receptors stem from a woman aged 55-70 years with acute or convalescent COVID-19.

This clone was seen a few times. The chain couples TRBV6-5 to TRBJ1-4, with D possibly being TRBD1 (5 bases). The CDR3 is 14 amino acids. V was shortened by 7 bases and J by 0 bases, with 9 bases between the two germline ends. CDR1 is MNHEY and CDR2 is SVGAGI in the germline V gene. The CDR3 protein is CASKWDSTNEKLFF. The CDR3 DNA follows: TGTGCCAGCAAGTGGGACTCAACTAATGAAAAACTGTTTTTT.

The chain links TRBV24-1 to TRBJ2-1, with 9 positions matching TRBD2. J lost 5 bases, V lost 4 bases, and 8 bases had no gene match. CDR1 and CDR2 from the germline V gene are KGHDR and SFDVKD. The CDR3 runs to 16 residues. Here the CDR3 reads CATSDNSGRRNNEQFF. Here the CDR3 DNA reads TGTGCCACCAGTGACAATAGCGGGAGAAGGAACAATGAGCAGTTCTTC.

The sample holds a few counts of this clone. The chain recombines TRBV12-3 or TRBV12-4 with TRBJ2-7, with D maybe TRBD2 (5 bases). Trimming shortened V by 6 bases and J by 2 bases, and 11 bases separated the two germline ends. The CDR3 runs to 13 residues. CDR3 sequence reads: CASSVPSTYEQYF. CDR3 coding DNA: TGTGCCAGCAGCGTGCCTAGCACCTACGAGCAGTACTTC.

The rearrangement links TRBV7-2 to TRBJ2-7; 10 bases are a match to TRBD2. The CDR3 covers 18 residues. Germline CDR1 and CDR2: SGHTA and FQGNSA. The trim removed 4 bases at V and 1 base at J, leaving 13 bases unmatched. The CDR3 here is CASSSGRAGGYVSYEQYF. In DNA, the CDR3 is TGTGCCAGCAGCTCCGGTAGAGCGGGAGGGTACGTATCCTACGAGCAGTACTTC.

The chain has TRBV9 and TRBJ1-3, with D possibly TRBD1 on 5 matching bases. Trimming removed 0 bases at V and 4 bases at J, with 11 bases between. The CDR3 totals 15 residues. CDR1 SGDLS and CDR2 YYNGEE come from the germline V gene. The CDR3 sequence is CASSVDRQGGNTIYF. In DNA, the CDR3 is TGTGCCAGCAGCGTAGATCGGCAGGGAGGAAACACCATATATTTT.

Only one count was recorded for this clone. This sequence joins TRBV24-1 and TRBJ2-3; D gene uncertain. Germline CDR1 KGHDR, CDR2 SFDVKD. Trimming cost V 0 bases and J 6 bases, with 3 bases left between them. The CDR3 is 12 amino acids. CDR3 sequence (DNA): TGTGCCACCAGTGATTTGCAGGATACGCAGTATTTT. Translated, it gives CATSDLQDTQYF.

This sequence joins TRBV6-6 and TRBJ1-6, with no clear D. V gave up 8 bases and J gave up 0 bases, with 14 bases separating them. This CDR3 region has 16 residues. Germline values: CDR1 MNHNY, CDR2 SVGAGI (reference sequence). CDR3 region: CASQSDRSSYNSPLHF. The CDR3 DNA is TGTGCCAGCCAATCGGATAGGAGCTCCTATAATTCACCCCTCCACTTT.

J is TRBJ2-5 and V is TRBV11-2, with D tentatively TRBD2 (5 bases). The CDR3 contains 15 residues. From germline, CDR1 is SGHAT and CDR2 FQNNGV. The germline V and J ends were trimmed by 4 bases and 1 base, with 13 bases remaining between them. The CDR3 loop is CASSSRGGSQETQYF. DNA for the CDR3: TGTGCCAGCAGCTCCCGAGGAGGCTCCCAAGAGACCCAGTACTTC.

This sequence joins TRBV18 and TRBJ1-6, with 7 bases aligning to TRBD1. The V segment lost 4 bases and the J segment 0 bases; nucleotides outside the gene matches: 6. CDR1 and CDR2 (germline): KGHSH, LQKENI. This CDR3 is 17 amino acids long. The CDR3 protein is CASSLFSGGSYNSPLHF. In DNA form, the CDR3 reads TGTGCCAGCTCACTTTTTTCAGGGGGCTCCTATAATTCACCCCTCCACTTT.

This clone showed up just a few times. V usage is TRBV7-8 and J usage is TRBJ1-3; 8 bases are a match to TRBD1. The CDR3 length is 15 residues. CDR1 and CDR2 (germline): SGHVS, FQNEAQ. With 3 bases clipped from V and 2 bases from J, the junction kept 3 bases outside the gene matches. The CDR3 protein is CASSFQGAAGNTIYF. Written as DNA, the CDR3 is TGTGCCAGCAGCTTCCAGGGGGCGGCTGGAAACACCATATATTTT.

This chain connects TRBV28 to TRBJ2-1, with D tentatively TRBD1 (6 bases). Looked up from germline, CDR1 is MDHEN and CDR2 is SYDVKM. Trimming shortened V by 2 bases and J by 5 bases, and 19 bases separated the two germline ends. The CDR3 contains 17 residues. The CDR3 loop reads CASSLPGIGTLHNEQFF. In DNA form, the CDR3 reads TGTGCCAGCAGTTTACCAGGTATTGGGACACTTCACAATGAGCAGTTCTTC.

This chain connects TRBV6-6 to TRBJ1-2; 7 nucleotides line up with TRBD1. The V gene end was trimmed by 7 bases and the J gene end by 4 bases; junction bases not matched to a gene: 3. The germline CDR1 and CDR2 sequences are MNHNY and SVGAGI (reference sequence). The CDR3 sequence is 12 residues long. The CDR3 region has the DNA TGTGCCAGCACCTCAGGGGGCTATGGCTACACCTTC. Its protein product is CASTSGGYGYTF.

V and J are TRBV30 and TRBJ2-1, with D perhaps matching TRBD2 (5 bases). The V end lost 4 bases, the J end lost 7 bases, and 17 bases lay between the germline ends. Germline V CDR1 and CDR2: GTSNPN, SVGIG (reference sequence). The CDR3 contains 14 residues. The CDR3 is CAWNKQTTRNEQFF. The CDR3 DNA reads as TGTGCCTGGAATAAGCAGACTACCAGAAATGAGCAGTTCTTC.

The chain has TRBV5-6 and TRBJ2-7; tentatively, D is TRBD2 (6 bases). The ends were cut back, 4 bases at V and 2 bases at J, with 10 bases in the middle. Germline V lookup: CDR1 SGHDT, CDR2 YYEEEE. There are 13 residues in the CDR3. For the CDR3, the DNA is TGTGCCAGCAGCCGGACTATAGCCTACGAGCAGTACTTC. Amino acids: CASSRTIAYEQYF. The variable domain in full, with the rest retrieved from reference TRBV5-6 and TRBJ2-7, is DAGVTQSPTHLIKTRGQQVTLRCSPKSGHDTVSWYQQALGQGPQFIFQYYEEEERQRGNFPDRFSGHQFPNYSSELNVNALLLGDSALYLCASSRTIAYEQYFGPGTRLTVT.

The gene calls are TRBV14 and TRBJ1-5; tentatively, D is TRBD1 (6 bases). This CDR3 has 16 amino acids. V was cut by 2 bases and J by 6 bases, with 17 bases left in between. Germline-derived CDR1 and CDR2 are SGHDN and FVKESK. This CDR3 is CASSQPLGTWGQPQHF. For the CDR3, the DNA is TGTGCCAGCAGCCAACCCTTAGGGACATGGGGTCAGCCCCAGCATTTT.

V usage is TRBV6-2 or TRBV6-3 and J usage is TRBJ2-2, with TRBD2 identical over 9 bases. After removal of 0 bases from V and 4 bases from J, the junction contained 15 bases not matched to a gene. Germline V gene sequence: CDR1 MNHEY, CDR2 SVGEGT. This CDR3 has 20 amino acids. The chain's CDR3 is CASSYSFGRAGGPGTGELFF. The DNA for the CDR3 is TGTGCCAGCAGTTACTCGTTCGGTCGGGCGGGAGGGCCTGGCACCGGGGAGCTGTTTTTT.

The chain uses TRBV5-4 and TRBJ2-7; D might be TRBD1 (6 bases). Trimming removed 4 bases from V and 0 bases from J, with 14 bases in between. CDR3 length equals 15 residues. CDR1 is SGHNT and CDR2 is YYREEE in the germline V gene (reference sequence). The CDR3 protein is CASSPGRTVSYEQYF. The CDR3 bases are TGTGCCAGCAGCCCTGGACGGACAGTCTCCTACGAGCAGTACTTC.

There are a few counts of this clone. The rearrangement links TRBV19 to TRBJ1-6; D call uncertain. This CDR3 has 19 amino acids. Between the trimmed V and J ends, which lost 10 bases and 0 bases, there was a span of 25 bases. Germline V gene lookup returns CDR1 LNHDA and CDR2 SQIVND (reference sequence). The CDR3 coding sequence is TGTGCCACTCCGACCATCTTGGCTCCCCGCGGCTCCTATAATTCACCCCTCCACTTT. As protein: CATPTILAPRGSYNSPLHF.

The chain combines TRBV19 with TRBJ2-3; 15 bases line up with TRBD2. The V segment lost 5 bases and the J segment 3 bases; nucleotides outside the gene matches: 12. This CDR3 contains 19 residues. From germline, CDR1 is LNHDA and CDR2 SQIVND (reference sequence). The CDR3, as DNA: TGTGCCAGTAGTCTAACGGCCGGGACTAGCGGGAGGAGGACAGATACGCAGTATTTT. Its protein product is CASSLTAGTSGRRTDTQYF.

The chain joins TRBV2 to TRBJ2-3, with no clear D. CDR3 size: 12 residues. Germline V gene data show CDR1 as SNHLY and CDR2 as FYNNEI. Trimming stripped 2 bases from V and 4 bases from J, with 4 bases between. This CDR3 is CASSEYSDTQYF. Written as DNA, the CDR3 is TGTGCCAGCAGTGAATATTCAGATACGCAGTATTTT.

The V gene is TRBV4-1, the J gene TRBJ2-2; 8 bases line up with TRBD1. J was trimmed by 5 bases and V by 1 base; bases with no gene match: 3. Germline V gene data show CDR1 as MGHRA and CDR2 as YSYEKL. CDR3 length: 15 amino acids. The CDR3 spells CASSQGTGRTGELFF. The CDR3 nucleotides are TGCGCCAGCAGCCAAGGGACAGGGAGGACCGGGGAGCTGTTTTTT.

The chain uses TRBV28 and TRBJ1-2; no clear D gene. CDR1 MDHEN and CDR2 SYDVKM come from the germline V gene. V lost 6 bases and J 2 bases, leaving 10 bases between the germline ends. The CDR3 runs to 13 residues. In DNA, the CDR3 is TGTGCCAGCAGCTCCGGCGGGAACTATGGCTACACCTTC. Encoded protein: CASSSGGNYGYTF.

This chain uses TRBV28 with TRBJ2-3; a weak D match, TRBD2 (6 bases). This CDR3 has 14 amino acids. The V gene's germline CDR1 is MDHEN and CDR2 SYDVKM. V was shortened by 7 bases and J by 4 bases, with 15 bases between the two germline ends. CDR3 residues: CASIAPSGADTQYF. The CDR3 DNA sequence: TGTGCCAGCATCGCCCCTTCGGGGGCAGATACGCAGTATTTT.

This rearrangement joins TRBV7-9 to TRBJ2-7; a weak D match, TRBD2 (6 bases). This CDR3 comprises 13 residues. Germline CDR1 reads SEHNR; CDR2 reads FQNEAQ (reference sequence). The V gene lost 4 bases and the J gene lost 7 bases, with 14 bases spanning the gap. The CDR3 bases are TGTGCCAGCAGCTCACTAGCTTATGGAGAGCAGTACTTC. As protein: CASSSLAYGEQYF.

CDR3 region: CASSVNPTGLGYTF. For the CDR3, the DNA is TGTGCCAGCAGCGTAAACCCAACAGGGCTTGGCTACACCTTC. The V call is TRBV9, the J call TRBJ1-2; D may be TRBD1 (6 bases). CDR3 length: 14 amino acids. From germline, CDR1 is SGDLS and CDR2 YYNGEE. V was cut by 1 base and J by 7 bases, with 14 bases left in between.

The chain links TRBV4-2 to TRBJ1-4, with no clear D. Trimming removed 2 bases at V and 0 bases at J, with 7 bases between. This CDR3 is 15 amino acids long. Germline V gene data show CDR1 as LGHNA and CDR2 as YNFKEQ. The CDR3 here is CASSQWLSTNEKLFF. Written as DNA, the CDR3 is TGTGCCAGCAGCCAATGGCTGTCAACTAATGAAAAACTGTTTTTT.